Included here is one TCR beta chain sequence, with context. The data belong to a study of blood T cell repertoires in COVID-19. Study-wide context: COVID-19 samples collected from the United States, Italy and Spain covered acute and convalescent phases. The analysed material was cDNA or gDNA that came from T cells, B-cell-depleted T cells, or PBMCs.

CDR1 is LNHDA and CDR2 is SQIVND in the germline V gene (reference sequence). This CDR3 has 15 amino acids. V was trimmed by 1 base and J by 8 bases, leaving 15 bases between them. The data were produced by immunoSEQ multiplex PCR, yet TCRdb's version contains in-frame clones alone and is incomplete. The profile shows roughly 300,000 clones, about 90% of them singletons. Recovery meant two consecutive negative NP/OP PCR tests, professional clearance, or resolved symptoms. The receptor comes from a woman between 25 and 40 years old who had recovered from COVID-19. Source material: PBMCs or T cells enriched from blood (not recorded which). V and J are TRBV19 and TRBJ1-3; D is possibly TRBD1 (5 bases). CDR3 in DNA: TGTGCCAGTAGTATAGCGGGGGGATCAGCGGACACCATATATTTT. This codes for CASSIAGGSADTIYF.